One and the same sample provided the 9 T cell receptor beta chains below, sequenced in a study of blood T cell repertoires in COVID-19. The repertoire was sequenced with immunoSEQ multiplex PCR; TCRdb's copy has only in-frame clones and lacks some. The sample records some 390,000 clones, 75% to 90% being singletons. The sample comprised PBMCs or T cells enriched from blood (not recorded which). The receptors were sampled from a man aged 30 to 39 who had recovered from COVID-19.

CDR3 DNA sequence: TGTGCCGCCCGGGGGGACTACAATGAGCAGTTCTTC. It is translated as CAARGDYNEQFF. The chain carries TRBV6-5 and TRBJ2-1, with TRBD2 identical over 7 bases. The CDR3 is 12 amino acids. V gave up 11 bases and J gave up 3 bases; unmatched junction bases: 4. Germline CDR1 MNHEY, CDR2 SVGAGI.

The CDR3 sequence: CASSHRTSRNTGELFF. In DNA form, the CDR3 reads TGTGCCAGCAGCCATAGGACTAGCCGAAACACCGGGGAGCTGTTTTTT. The chain combines TRBV3-1 (or the pseudogene TRBV3-2) with TRBJ2-2; the match to TRBD2 covers 8 bases. Germline V gene data show CDR1 as LGHDT and CDR2 as YNNKEL (reference sequence). V shed 3 bases, J shed 2 bases, and the junction held 5 bases outside the gene matches. The length of the CDR3 is 16 residues.

The V and J genes are TRBV18 and TRBJ2-5, with D maybe TRBD2 (6 bases). Germline CDR1 reads KGHSH; CDR2 reads LQKENI. CDR3 size: 13 residues. V was pared by 2 bases and J by 2 bases, with 6 bases between. The CDR3 nucleotides read TGTGCCAGCTCACCAGGGGGGCAAGAGACCCAGTACTTC. Amino acids: CASSPGGQETQYF.

V is TRBV3-1 (or the pseudogene TRBV3-2) and J is TRBJ2-3, with D possibly matching TRBD2 (6 bases). The CDR3 extends over 12 amino acids. V shed 6 bases and J shed 5 bases, with 9 bases lying between them. Per germline, CDR1 LGHDT and CDR2 YNNKEL (reference sequence). The chain's CDR3 is CASRGAGDTQYF. CDR3 in DNA: TGTGCCAGCAGAGGAGCGGGAGATACGCAGTATTTT.

J is TRBJ1-3 and V is TRBV28, with D unresolved. CDR1 and CDR2 from the germline V gene are MDHEN and SYDVKM. V lost 5 bases and J 4 bases, leaving 6 bases between the germline ends. This CDR3 is built from 12 residues. DNA for the CDR3: TGTGCCAGCAGTCCAATCGGAAACACCATATATTTT. This translates into CASSPIGNTIYF.

This clone was found once. CDR3 DNA: TGTGCCAGCTCACCGAGGGACTCTGGAAACACCATATATTTT. Its protein is CASSPRDSGNTIYF. The chain couples TRBV18 to TRBJ1-3; no clear D. The CDR3 consists of 14 residues. Germline V CDR1 and CDR2: KGHSH, LQKENI. With 3 bases removed from V and 0 bases from J, the gap between germline ends came to 6 bases.

The rearrangement links TRBV19 to TRBJ2-1, with 8 positions matching TRBD2. Germline V gives CDR1 LNHDA, CDR2 SQIVND (reference sequence). J lost 9 bases, V lost 5 bases, and 18 bases had no gene match. The CDR3 runs 17 residues. CDR3 loop: CASSPPPLSGGPGEQFF. In DNA, the CDR3 is TGTGCCAGTAGTCCCCCCCCCTTATCGGGAGGGCCAGGTGAGCAGTTCTTC.

The rearrangement uses TRBV12-5 and TRBJ1-1; tentatively, D is TRBD1 (6 bases). With 4 bases removed from V and 11 bases from J, the gap between germline ends came to 17 bases. Germline assignment: CDR1 LGHNT and CDR2 FRNRAP. The CDR3 sequence is 13 residues long. CDR3 nucleotide sequence: TGTGCTAGTGGTTCACTTAACCGGGACAATGCTTTCTTT. It is translated as CASGSLNRDNAFF.

The chain uses TRBV6-5 and TRBJ1-1, with 10 bases identical to TRBD1. The CDR3 has 15 residues. Trimming took 7 bases from V and 4 from J; bases not matched to a gene: 9. Germline loops: CDR1 MNHEY, CDR2 SVGAGI. For the CDR3, the DNA is TGTGCCAGCACGACAGGGGGCGAGGGGATCACTGAAGCTTTCTTT. It encodes CASTTGGEGITEAFF.